The next 29 T cell receptor beta chains were all read from a single sample in a study of Graves' ophthalmopathy and Graves' hyperthyroidism. RNA transcripts were the template, and TCR beta CDR3 regions were amplified from them. RT-PCR with HTBI primers came first, then second-round multiplex PCR. TCRdb analysed the multiplex PCR reads with MiXCR anew, one entry per CDR3 protein. Here the sample spans hundreds of thousands of distinct CDR3 sequences, over 20% being singletons. Sequencing used peripheral blood. The receptors derive from a woman younger than 30 with stable Graves' hyperthyroidism. Some clones in this sample may be carry-over from other donors' samples.

In this sample, this clonotype turned up many times. The chain has TRBV11-2 and TRBJ2-2; D uncertain. The germline gives CDR1 SGHAT, CDR2 FQNNGV. V was shortened by 1 base and J by 9 bases, with 12 bases between the two germline ends. This CDR3 spans 14 amino acids. The CDR3 sequence: CASSLVMGLRELFF. The CDR3 DNA reads as TGTGCCAGCAGCTTAGTGATGGGATTACGGGAGCTGTTTTTT.

This clonotype was counted a few times. The chain uses TRBV28 and TRBJ2-7, with D unresolved. The ends were cut back, 2 bases at V and 6 bases at J, with 8 bases in the middle. The CDR3 totals 12 residues. Germline V CDR1 and CDR2: MDHEN, SYDVKM. DNA for the CDR3: TGTGCCAGCAGTTTAAGGTACCGCGAGCAGTACTTC. Translation gives CASSLRYREQYF.

This clonotype was counted only a few times. This chain joins TRBV19 and TRBJ2-5; D remains unclear. CDR1 LNHDA and CDR2 SQIVND come from the germline V gene (reference sequence). V dropped 5 bases and J dropped 2 bases, with 9 bases sitting between them. The length of the CDR3 is 13 residues. This chain's CDR3 is CASSQDIQETQYF. The CDR3, as DNA: TGTGCCAGTAGTCAAGACATTCAAGAGACCCAGTACTTC.

In DNA, the CDR3 is TGTGCCTGGAGTGGACAGGGACGTGGAGGCTACACCTTC. It encodes CAWSGQGRGGYTF. The chain couples TRBV30 to TRBJ1-2; TRBD1 matches 7 bases. With V trimmed by 1 base and J by 8 bases, 7 bases remained unmatched. Germline V gene data show CDR1 as GTSNPN and CDR2 as SVGIG (reference sequence). This CDR3 comprises 13 residues.

This clonotype was seen repeatedly, ten times or more. The CDR3 loop is CAWASGGALETQYF. In DNA form, the CDR3 reads TGTGCCTGGGCTAGCGGGGGGGCCCTGGAGACCCAGTACTTC. The chain is built from TRBV30 and TRBJ2-5; TRBD2 matches 12 bases. The CDR3 runs to 14 residues. The germline V gene encodes CDR1 GTSNPN and CDR2 SVGIG (reference sequence). J lost 5 bases, V lost 5 bases, and 6 bases had no gene match. The complete variable domain, with remaining parts taken from reference TRBV30 and TRBJ2-5, reads SQTIHQWPATLVQPVGSPLSLECTVEGTSNPNLYWYRQAAGRGLQLLFYSVGIGQISSEVPQNLSASRPQDRQFILSSKKLLLSDSGFYLCAWASGGALETQYFGPGTRLLVL.

Only a few counts were recorded for this clonotype. J is TRBJ2-7 and V is TRBV30; D not certain. The CDR3 length is 14 residues. V was shortened by 4 bases and J by 0 bases, with 13 bases between the two germline ends. CDR1 GTSNPN and CDR2 SVGIG come from the germline V gene (reference sequence). This CDR3 reads CAWTRAGNSYEQYF. CDR3 coding DNA: TGTGCCTGGACCAGAGCAGGAAACTCCTACGAGCAGTACTTC.

This chain connects TRBV7-9 to TRBJ2-7; D ambiguous. The CDR3 extends over 12 amino acids. Trimming left V 1 base short and J 4 bases short, with 5 bases between. Germline V gene sequence: CDR1 SEHNR, CDR2 FQNEAQ (reference sequence). This CDR3 is CASSLVQYEQYF. CDR3 DNA: TGTGCCAGCAGCTTAGTTCAATACGAGCAGTACTTC.

V is TRBV7-8 and J is TRBJ2-2, with D unresolved. Trimming stripped 4 bases from V and 4 bases from J, with 10 bases between. The CDR3 spans 14 residues. From germline, CDR1 is SGHVS and CDR2 FQNEAQ. The CDR3 region is CASSSTGPTGELFF. Here the CDR3 DNA reads TGTGCCAGCAGCTCCACTGGACCCACCGGGGAGCTGTTTTTT.

Many counts were recorded for this clonotype. The chain recombines TRBV12-3 or TRBV12-4 with TRBJ1-2, with D tentatively TRBD1 (5 bases). V lost 6 bases and J lost 2, with 10 bases in between. The length of the CDR3 is 13 residues. CDR3 bases: TGTGCCAGCAGCCCACAGGAAAACTATGGCTACACCTTC. Residues: CASSPQENYGYTF.

This clonotype was observed at least ten times. This chain uses TRBV7-3 with TRBJ1-1, with D unresolved. This CDR3 is 14 amino acids long. Germline values: CDR1 SGHTA, CDR2 FQGTGA. V gave up 5 bases and J gave up 4 bases, with 14 bases separating them. The CDR3 protein is CASSPTRAGTEAFF. The CDR3 DNA reads as TGTGCCAGCAGCCCAACTCGGGCTGGCACTGAAGCTTTCTTT. Using reference TRBV7-3 and TRBJ1-1 for the parts outside the CDR3, the full variable domain is GAGVSQTPSNKVTEKGKYVELRCDPISGHTALYWYRQSLGQGPEFLIYFQGTGAADDSGLPNDRFFAVRPEGSVSTLKIQRTERGDSAVYLCASSPTRAGTEAFFGQGTRLTVV.

This clonotype was found many times. The chain joins TRBV15 to TRBJ1-2, with 8 bases fitting TRBD1. Losses at the gene ends were 0 bases for V and 4 bases for J; bases not matched to a gene: 7. This CDR3 spans 16 amino acids. Germline CDR1 is LNHNV and CDR2 is YYDKDF (reference sequence). For the CDR3, the DNA is TGTGCCACCAGCAGAGATGGAACAGGGGGGAGCTATGGCTACACCTTC. This encodes CATSRDGTGGSYGYTF.

Remarks on this clonotype: Relative to the germline gene, one junction end is altered; a read error may explain this. The chain recombines TRBV7-9 with TRBJ2-7; D may be TRBD1 or TRBD2 (5 bases each). Germline V gene data show CDR1 as SEHNR and CDR2 as FQNEAQ (reference sequence). The CDR3 runs 15 residues. CDR3 nucleotides: TGTGCCAGCAGTTTCCTGTACCTCGGGACCTACGATCAGTACTTC. Its protein product is CASSFLYLGTYDQYF.

This clonotype appeared many times. The chain uses TRBV18 and TRBJ2-5; no clear D gene. The germline V and J ends were trimmed by 4 bases and 1 base, with 7 bases remaining between them. Germline V lookup: CDR1 KGHSH, CDR2 LQKENI. The CDR3 covers 13 residues. CDR3 coding DNA: TGTGCCAGCTCACAAAACTCCCAAGAGACCCAGTACTTC. Encoded protein: CASSQNSQETQYF.

This chain links TRBV20-1 with TRBJ1-1, with D uncertain. V was clipped by 5 bases and J by 1 base, with 8 bases between them. This CDR3 spans 12 amino acids. CDR1 is DFQATT and CDR2 is SNEGSKA in the germline V gene (reference sequence). CDR3 nucleotide sequence: TGCAGTGCTGTGGACTGGAACACTGAAGCTTTCTTT. Translation: CSAVDWNTEAFF.

The table lists this clonotype with many counts. The CDR3 protein is CASSLSATFNYGYTF. CDR3 in DNA: TGTGCCAGCAGTTTATCAGCGACCTTTAACTATGGCTACACCTTC. The V gene is TRBV12-3 or TRBV12-4, the J gene TRBJ1-2; D remains ambiguous. The CDR3 is 15 amino acids. With 2 bases removed from V and 1 base from J, the gap between germline ends came to 11 bases.

The chain has TRBV6-1 and TRBJ2-2, with 9 bases matching TRBD1. V gave up 7 bases and J gave up 2 bases; unmatched junction bases: 5. The CDR3 has 15 residues. Germline V lookup: CDR1 MNHNS, CDR2 SASEGT. The CDR3 nucleotides read TGTGCCAGCATGAGGGGACAGGGAAACACCGGGGAGCTGTTTTTT. Translated, it gives CASMRGQGNTGELFF.

The rearrangement links TRBV24-1 to TRBJ1-2, with D uncertain. V was pared by 4 bases and J by 9 bases, with 11 bases between. CDR3 length: 12 amino acids. CDR1 KGHDR and CDR2 SFDVKD come from the germline V gene. CDR3 amino acids: CATSDDGQSYTF. The CDR3 region has the DNA TGTGCCACCAGTGACGACGGGCAGAGCTACACCTTC.

The sample holds many counts of this clonotype. J is TRBJ2-5 and V is TRBV7-3; TRBD2 matches 13 bases. V shed 5 bases and J 0 bases; nucleotides not matched to a gene: 6. Germline V gene data show CDR1 as SGHTA and CDR2 as FQGTGA. The CDR3 is 17 amino acids. The DNA for the CDR3 is TGTGCCAGCAGCCCCGGGACTAGCGGGAAGTACCAAGAGACCCAGTACTTC. Its protein is CASSPGTSGKYQETQYF.

This clonotype was observed many times. The J gene is TRBJ1-2, the V gene TRBV12-3 or TRBV12-4, with 7 bases lining up with TRBD1. This CDR3 region has 12 residues. V trimming: 6 bases; J trimming: 8 bases; junction bases outside the gene matches: 6. The CDR3 reads CASSSGTAGYTF. For the CDR3, the DNA is TGTGCCAGCAGCTCCGGGACAGCAGGCTACACCTTC.

On this clonotype: A read error may be the cause here, since a much bigger clone is one base away. The chain is built from TRBV6-4 and TRBJ2-7; no firm D call. The CDR3 spans 13 residues. CDR1 is MRHNA and CDR2 is SNTAGT in the germline V gene. The germline V and J ends were trimmed by 11 bases and 2 bases, with 16 bases remaining between them. CDR3 protein: CACKGSKAYEQYF. DNA for the CDR3: TGTGCCTGCAAGGGTTCTAAAGCCTACGAGCAGTACTTC.

This clonotype was seen ten or more times. This likely comes from a read error, as the CDR3 has no conserved phenylalanine or tryptophan at its end. V and J are TRBV7-9 and TRBJ1-1, with D unresolved. The germline V gene has CDR1 SEHNR and CDR2 FQNEAQ (reference sequence). There are 13 residues in the CDR3. Trimming removed 5 bases from V and 0 bases from J, with 7 bases in between. The chain's CDR3 is CASSPKMNTEAFS. CDR3 nucleotide sequence: TGTGCCAGCAGCCCGAAAATGAACACTGAAGCTTTCTCT.

This clonotype came up many times. The V call is TRBV11-2, the J call TRBJ2-5; D gene ambiguous. From germline, CDR1 is SGHAT and CDR2 FQNNGV. Trimming took off 4 bases at V and 5 bases at J, with 17 bases between the two ends. The CDR3 has 15 residues. The DNA of the CDR3 is TGTGCCAGCAGCTCACCGGGCCTGAGGCTGGAGACCCAGTACTTC. Amino acids: CASSSPGLRLETQYF.

At least ten counts were recorded for this clonotype. This chain connects TRBV30 to TRBJ1-2; 10 nucleotides align to TRBD1. With V trimmed by 0 bases and J by 8 bases, 6 bases remained unmatched. The CDR3 runs 14 residues. Germline CDR1 is GTSNPN and CDR2 is SVGIG (reference sequence). CDR3 residues: CAWSVGTGERGYTF. The CDR3 DNA follows: TGTGCCTGGAGTGTCGGGACAGGGGAGAGGGGCTACACCTTC.

Ten or more counts support this clonotype. V gene TRBV6-1 combines with J gene TRBJ1-1, with TRBD1 matching 9 bases. The CDR3 extends over 14 amino acids. V shed 6 bases, J shed 1 base, and the junction held 3 bases outside the gene matches. CDR1 and CDR2 (germline): MNHNS, SASEGT. The CDR3 DNA reads as TGTGCCAGCAGATTGGGACAGGGGAACACTGAAGCTTTCTTT. Amino acid sequence: CASRLGQGNTEAFF.

In this sample, this clonotype turned up many times. The chain recombines TRBV6-5 with TRBJ1-2, with D maybe TRBD1 (6 bases). This CDR3 contains 15 residues. Looked up from germline, CDR1 is MNHEY and CDR2 is SVGAGI. V was pared by 0 bases and J by 2 bases, with 10 bases between. This CDR3 is CASSYSMGANYGYTF. Here the CDR3 DNA reads TGTGCCAGCAGTTACTCGATGGGGGCAAACTATGGCTACACCTTC.

This clonotype showed up just a few times. The chain links TRBV29-1 to TRBJ1-2, with TRBD1 identical over 11 bases. Germline loops: CDR1 SQVTM, CDR2 ANQGSEA. Unmatched junction bases numbered 8, after V lost 5 bases and J lost 3 bases. The CDR3 is 15 amino acids. CDR3 loop: CSVSWTGGFYYGYTF. The CDR3 bases are TGCAGCGTTAGTTGGACAGGGGGCTTCTACTATGGCTACACCTTC. The variable domain in full, with the rest retrieved from reference TRBV29-1 and TRBJ1-2, is SAVISQKPSRDICQRGTSLTIQCQVDSQVTMMFWYRQQPGQSLTLIATANQGSEATYESGFVIDKFPISRPNLTFSTLTVSNMSPEDSSIYLCSVSWTGGFYYGYTFGSGTRLTVV.

This clonotype was counted ten times or more. V and J are TRBV27 and TRBJ1-5; D not resolved. V gave up 5 bases and J gave up 5 bases, with 16 bases separating them. The CDR3 is 15 amino acids. Germline lookup yields CDR1 MNHEY and CDR2 SMNVEV (reference sequence). The CDR3 sequence is CASSNHPESYQPQHF. The CDR3 region has the DNA TGTGCCAGCAGTAACCACCCTGAAAGCTATCAGCCCCAGCATTTT.

This clonotype was seen just once. A read error may be the cause here, since a much bigger clone is one base away. The V and J genes are TRBV9 and TRBJ1-1; D is perhaps TRBD1 (6 bases). The CDR3 extends over 14 amino acids. Germline CDR1 reads SGDLS; CDR2 reads YYNGEE. The DNA of the CDR3 is TGTGCCAGCAGCGTTGGGACACCGAACACTGAATCTTTCTTT. Protein sequence: CASSVGTPNTESFF.

This clonotype came up many times. The V gene is TRBV4-2, the J gene TRBJ2-7; the D gene is possibly TRBD2 (5 bases). This CDR3 has 15 amino acids. The germline CDR1 and CDR2 sequences are LGHNA and YNFKEQ. Trimming cost V 0 bases and J 2 bases, with 11 bases left between them. The CDR3 loop reads CASSQDGNEAYEQYF. For the CDR3, the DNA is TGTGCCAGCAGCCAAGACGGGAACGAAGCCTACGAGCAGTACTTC.